The source of this T cell receptor beta chain is a study of blood T cell repertoires in COVID-19. Across the whole study: The samples span acute and convalescent COVID-19 from the United States, Italy and Spain. Sample material is recorded as cDNA or gDNA derived from T cells, B-cell-depleted T cells, or PBMCs.

Germline values: CDR1 SGHNT, CDR2 YYREEE (reference sequence). The length of the CDR3 is 14 residues. V was trimmed by 5 bases and J by 5 bases, leaving 13 bases between them. How the authors handled the data: The assay estimated nucleated cells by amplifying reference gene primers. Profiling relied on immunoSEQ multiplex PCR, and the TCRdb table lists in-frame clones only, not all of them. V and J calls and clone size are as listed in that table; D and trimming were resolved from the DNA. The sample yields around 150,000 clones, roughly 90% seen once. The specimen sequenced was peripheral blood. The receptor was derived from an older woman with active or convalescent COVID-19. The rearrangement links TRBV5-4 to TRBJ2-2; no clear D gene. CDR3 nucleotide sequence: TGTGCCAGCAGTTTACAGACCACAACCGGGGAGCTGTTTTTT. Its protein is CASSLQTTTGELFF.